This T cell receptor beta chain was captured in a study of T-cell memory formation after mild COVID-19. Study details: Each donor largely had its own TCR clusters.

This clonotype was counted many times. Its antigen remains unidentified. The CDR3 loop spans 15 amino acids. Trimming removed 6 bases at V and 0 bases at J, with 12 bases between. The germline CDR1 and CDR2 sequences are MNHEY and SVGAGI. The 5'RACE method, run with constant-segment primers, produced TCR alpha and TCR beta cDNA libraries (carrying sample barcodes and UMIs). Each CDR3 protein gets one entry after TCRdb re-called the 5' RACE reads with MiXCR. The repertoire holds fewer than 50,000 distinct CDR3 sequences, with approximately 9.7% as singletons. General observations from the study: Largely, contracting CD4+ clones fell within CM and EM, and contracting CD8+ clones within EMRA. In second-wave clones peaking day 37, SARS-CoV-2 specificity remained unconfirmed.

The receptor was derived from an adult woman who had mild COVID-19 (a few samples of this study predate the infection). Cell type and time point are not known. Sequencing was performed on PBMCs or a T cell subset sorted from them (not recorded which). The chain recombines TRBV6-5 with TRBJ2-4; D gene uncertain. The CDR3 nucleotides read TGTGCCAGCAGCCCCCCCGTCCTAGCCAAAAACATTCAGTACTTC. It translates to CASSPPVLAKNIQYF.